This record concerns one T cell receptor beta chain sequence. Its target is not known. The entry originates in a study of cytomegalovirus exposure and HLA in healthy donors. Overall study context: An analysis done earlier identified about 120 million unique TCR beta sequences from about 179 million T cells. General study points: According to reports, the classifier identified cytomegalovirus status with high specificity and sensitivity. An apparent linkage of common viral pathogens to several of the most significant clusters emerged in a later analysis.

PCR employed 60 Vbeta and 13 Jbeta primers. Here immunoSEQ multiplex PCR was the method, and the copy in TCRdb shows in-frame clones only, minus some. The sample holds more than 95,000 clones; about 82% are singletons and the top ten take around 1.8%. The receptor comes from a man over 45 in good health and CMV-seronegative. Sequencing was performed on PBMCs.

CDR3 region: CASSPGQSHNYNSPLHF. The CDR3 DNA follows: TGCGCCAGCAGCCCGGGACAGTCCCACAACTATAATTCACCCCTCCACTTT. The gene calls are TRBV5-1 and TRBJ1-6, with 7 bases identical to TRBD1. V lost 4 bases to trimming and J lost 3 bases; unmatched junction nucleotides: 10. The CDR3 consists of 17 residues. Germline V lookup: CDR1 SGHRS, CDR2 YFSETQ.